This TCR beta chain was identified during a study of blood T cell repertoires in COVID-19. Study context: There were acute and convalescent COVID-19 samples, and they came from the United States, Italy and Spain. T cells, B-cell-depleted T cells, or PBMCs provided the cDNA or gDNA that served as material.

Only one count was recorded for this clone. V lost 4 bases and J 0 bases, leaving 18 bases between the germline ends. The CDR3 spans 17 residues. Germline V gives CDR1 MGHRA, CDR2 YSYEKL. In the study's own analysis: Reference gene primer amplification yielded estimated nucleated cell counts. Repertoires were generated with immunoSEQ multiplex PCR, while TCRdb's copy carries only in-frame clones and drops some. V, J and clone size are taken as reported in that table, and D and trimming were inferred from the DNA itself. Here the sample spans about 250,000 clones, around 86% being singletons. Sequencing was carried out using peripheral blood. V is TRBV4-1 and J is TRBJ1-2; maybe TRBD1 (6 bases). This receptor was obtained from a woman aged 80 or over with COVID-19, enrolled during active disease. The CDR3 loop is CASSPGGGGWANYGYTF. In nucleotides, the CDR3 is TGCGCCAGCAGCCCCGGGGGAGGGGGTTGGGCTAACTATGGCTACACCTTC.